These 30 T cell receptor beta chains came from one sample sequenced in a study of blood T cell repertoires in COVID-19. Method: immunoSEQ multiplex PCR; TCRdb's copy keeps in-frame clones and lacks some. The profile shows more than 200,000 clones, about 90% of them singletons. What was sequenced was peripheral blood. The receptors derive from a man aged 80 or over with acute or convalescent COVID-19.

The table lists this clone with a count of one. Other DNA sequences in this sample translate to the same CDR3. This chain links TRBV28 with TRBJ2-7, with 9 bases fitting TRBD1. Germline CDR1 MDHEN, CDR2 SYDVKM. Trimming removed 6 bases from V and 1 base from J; junction bases left unmatched: 7. This CDR3 spans 15 amino acids. Here the CDR3 DNA reads TGTGCCAGCAGCCTAAGCGGGACAGGGTCCTACGAGCAGTACTTC. Protein product: CASSLSGTGSYEQYF.

This rearrangement joins TRBV19 to TRBJ2-3; a possible D gene is TRBD1 (5 bases). There are 14 residues in the CDR3. Germline V gene lookup returns CDR1 LNHDA and CDR2 SQIVND (reference sequence). V shed 5 bases and J shed 2 bases, with 11 bases lying between them. CDR3 coding DNA: TGTGCCAGTAGTCACAGGCCGCACACAGATACGCAGTATTTT. Its translation is CASSHRPHTDTQYF.

This clone has only a few counts. The V call is TRBV5-5, the J call TRBJ1-4; no firm D call. The V end lost 5 bases, the J end lost 7 bases, and 21 bases lay between the germline ends. Germline lookup yields CDR1 SGHKS and CDR2 YYEKEE (reference sequence). The CDR3 runs to 16 residues. The CDR3 DNA follows: TGTGCCAGCAGTTCCGAGGCCGCGGCGCGCCTTGAAAAACTGTTTTTT. It codes for CASSSEAAARLEKLFF. Complete variable domain (other parts from reference TRBV5-5 and TRBJ1-4): DAGVTQSPTHLIKTRGQQVTLRCSPISGHKSVSWYQQVLGQGPQFIFQYYEKEERGRGNFPDRFSARQFPNYSSELNVNALLLGDSALYLCASSSEAAARLEKLFFGSGTQLSVL.

V and J are TRBV2 and TRBJ2-5, with TRBD2 matching 7 bases. Germline loops: CDR1 SNHLY, CDR2 FYNNEI. J was trimmed by 4 bases and V by 4 bases; bases with no gene match: 6. The CDR3 covers 14 residues. The CDR3 sequence is CASSGGTTRETQYF. The CDR3 DNA is TGTGCCAGCAGTGGGGGGACTACCAGAGAGACCCAGTACTTC.

This clone was seen a handful of times. The chain has TRBV5-1 and TRBJ1-6, with 9 positions matching TRBD1. This CDR3 spans 15 amino acids. With V trimmed by 3 bases and J by 9 bases, 7 bases remained unmatched. Germline V gives CDR1 SGHRS, CDR2 YFSETQ. Written as DNA, the CDR3 is TGCGCCAGCAGCTCGGGGGACAGGGAAGTTTCACCCCTCCACTTT. Amino acids: CASSSGDREVSPLHF.

This clone was seen a single time. The chain uses TRBV27 and TRBJ1-6, with 9 positions matching TRBD1. Germline values: CDR1 MNHEY, CDR2 SMNVEV (reference sequence). With 3 bases clipped from V and 11 bases from J, the junction kept 8 bases outside the gene matches. The CDR3 is 15 residues long. As DNA, the CDR3 is TGTGCCAGCAGTTTGCAGGGACAGGGAGAAACACCCCTCCACTTT. As protein: CASSLQGQGETPLHF.

V is TRBV12-3 or TRBV12-4 and J is TRBJ1-2; D ambiguous. Between the trimmed V and J ends, which lost 7 bases and 8 bases, there was a span of 11 bases. The CDR3 is 11 amino acids. CDR3: CASTNLLGYTF. CDR3 in DNA: TGTGCCAGCACCAACCTATTAGGCTACACCTTC.

This clone was observed many times. This sequence joins TRBV6-5 and TRBJ2-7; D may be TRBD2 (6 bases). Germline-derived CDR1 and CDR2 are MNHEY and SVGAGI. The CDR3 sequence is 12 residues long. The V end lost 5 bases, the J end lost 5 bases, and 10 bases lay between the germline ends. For the CDR3, the DNA is TGTGCCAGCAGTCTAGGCGGGGACGAGCAGTACTTC. Its translation: CASSLGGDEQYF.

This chain connects TRBV5-4 to TRBJ2-3; D not resolved. The germline gives CDR1 SGHNT, CDR2 YYREEE (reference sequence). The V end lost 0 bases, the J end lost 1 base, and 9 bases lay between the germline ends. This CDR3 has 15 residues. The CDR3: CASSLEIRGTDTQYF. CDR3 DNA: TGTGCCAGCAGCTTGGAGATCCGGGGCACAGATACGCAGTATTTT. Together with reference TRBV5-4 and TRBJ2-3, the CDR3 gives the full variable domain: ETGVTQSPTHLIKTRGQQVTLRCSSQSGHNTVSWYQQALGQGPQFIFQYYREEENGRGNFPPRFSGLQFPNYSSELNVNALELDDSALYLCASSLEIRGTDTQYFGPGTRLTVL.

This rearrangement joins TRBV18 to TRBJ1-3; no clear D gene. The CDR3 extends over 16 amino acids. V was pared by 3 bases and J by 4 bases, with 16 bases between. Germline CDR1 is KGHSH and CDR2 is LQKENI. CDR3 residues: CASSPANPGGGNTIYF. The CDR3 nucleotides read TGTGCCAGCTCACCGGCGAACCCTGGAGGAGGAAACACCATATATTTT.

J is TRBJ1-1 and V is TRBV3-1 (or the pseudogene TRBV3-2); 9 positions match TRBD1. The CDR3 contains 14 residues. With V trimmed by 4 bases and J by 5 bases, 5 bases remained unmatched. CDR1 is LGHDT, CDR2 YNNKEL, per germline (reference sequence). The chain's CDR3 is CASSLRDRETEAFF. The DNA for the CDR3 is TGTGCCAGCAGCCTGAGGGACAGGGAAACTGAAGCTTTCTTT.

The rearrangement links TRBV7-2 to TRBJ1-6; no firm D call. Trimming removed 1 base from V and 13 bases from J, with 17 bases in between. From germline, CDR1 is SGHTA and CDR2 FQGNSA. This CDR3 contains 15 residues. The CDR3 coding sequence is TGTGCCAGCAGCTTAGAATCCTCCGAGTTTCGGCCCCTCCACTTT. This sequence encodes CASSLESSEFRPLHF.

The CDR3 loop is CASSLLQGPSTDTQYF. As DNA, the CDR3 is TGCGCCAGCAGCTTATTACAGGGACCTAGCACAGATACGCAGTATTTT. The chain is built from TRBV5-1 and TRBJ2-3; TRBD1 might be the D (6 bases). Per the germline V gene, CDR1 is SGHRS and CDR2 is YFSETQ. Between the trimmed V and J ends, which lost 2 bases and 0 bases, there was a span of 13 bases. The CDR3 spans 16 residues.

The J gene is TRBJ1-1, the V gene TRBV11-3, with D hard to call. The CDR3 spans 13 residues. The germline V gene encodes CDR1 SGHNT and CDR2 YENEEA. The V gene lost 2 bases and the J gene lost 2 bases, with 6 bases spanning the gap. CDR3 nucleotides: TGTGCCAGCAGCTTAACACACAACACTGAAGCTTTCTTT. This gives the protein CASSLTHNTEAFF.

The rearrangement joins TRBV18 to TRBJ1-5, with TRBD1 matching over 8 bases. There are 14 residues in the CDR3. V was clipped by 2 bases and J by 9 bases; unmatched bases: 6. Germline values: CDR1 KGHSH, CDR2 LQKENI. The CDR3 reads CASSPGDRSRPQHF. The CDR3 nucleotides are TGTGCCAGCTCACCAGGGGACAGGTCAAGGCCCCAGCATTTT.

V usage is TRBV29-1 and J usage is TRBJ1-2; D unclear. The ends were cut back, 4 bases at V and 6 bases at J, with 6 bases in the middle. Germline V gene lookup returns CDR1 SQVTM and CDR2 ANQGSEA. The CDR3 sequence is 10 residues long. Written as DNA, the CDR3 is TGCAGCGTTGCGGTAAATGGCTACACCTTC. Translating it yields CSVAVNGYTF. Full variable domain (outside the CDR3, taken from reference TRBV29-1 and TRBJ1-2): SAVISQKPSRDICQRGTSLTIQCQVDSQVTMMFWYRQQPGQSLTLIATANQGSEATYESGFVIDKFPISRPNLTFSTLTVSNMSPEDSSIYLCSVAVNGYTFGSGTRLTVV.

The table lists this clone with a count of one. The chain links TRBV7-2 to TRBJ1-1; tentative D call: TRBD1 (6 bases). The CDR3 has 14 amino acids. The V and J ends lost 5 bases and 5 bases respectively, with 15 bases between them. From germline, CDR1 is SGHTA and CDR2 FQGNSA. CDR3 protein: CASSTTGIRTEAFF. CDR3 DNA sequence: TGTGCCAGCAGCACTACAGGGATCCGAACTGAAGCTTTCTTT.

The chain employs TRBV25-1 and TRBJ2-7; D possibly corresponds to TRBD1 (5 bases). The V gene's germline CDR1 is MGHDK and CDR2 SYGVNS. This CDR3 has 13 amino acids. The V end lost 6 bases, the J end lost 2 bases, and 11 bases lay between the germline ends. In DNA, the CDR3 is TGTGCCAGCAGCCAGACAGATGCCTACGAGCAGTACTTC. This translates into CASSQTDAYEQYF.

V usage is TRBV13 and J usage is TRBJ1-1; possible D gene TRBD1, 5 bases. Germline V gene sequence: CDR1 PRHDT, CDR2 FYEKMQ (reference sequence). V dropped 7 bases and J dropped 3 bases, with 12 bases sitting between them. The CDR3 loop spans 13 amino acids. CDR3 nucleotides: TGTGCCAGCAAGTGGGGGGGATACACTGAAGCTTTCTTT. It specifies CASKWGGYTEAFF.

V usage is TRBV11-3 and J usage is TRBJ2-5; tentatively, D is TRBD1 (5 bases). Germline CDR1 reads SGHNT; CDR2 reads YENEEA. V gave up 6 bases and J gave up 2 bases, with 16 bases separating them. The CDR3 is 15 amino acids. The CDR3: CASSRGYAEQETQYF. The CDR3 coding sequence is TGTGCCAGCAGTAGGGGCTATGCAGAACAAGAGACCCAGTACTTC.

The genes are TRBV24-1 and TRBJ2-7; 8 bases map to TRBD2. The CDR3 length is 14 residues. The germline V gene has CDR1 KGHDR and CDR2 SFDVKD. Trimming cost V 4 bases and J 5 bases; bases outside gene matches: 6. CDR3 sequence (DNA): TGTGCCACCAGTGAGGGACTAGGCACCAACGAGCAGTACTTC. This encodes CATSEGLGTNEQYF.

This chain joins TRBV6-5 and TRBJ2-1; 8 bases align to TRBD1. The CDR3 extends over 16 amino acids. Germline V gene sequence: CDR1 MNHEY, CDR2 SVGAGI. Trimming removed 1 base from V and 1 base from J; junction bases left unmatched: 3. The CDR3 protein is CASSYYGQGSYNEQFF. The CDR3 DNA is TGTGCCAGCAGTTACTACGGACAGGGATCCTACAATGAGCAGTTCTTC.

This clone was detected only once. V gene TRBV9 combines with J gene TRBJ1-1; 7 bases fit TRBD1. CDR3 length: 12 amino acids. The V gene end was trimmed by 4 bases and the J gene end by 10 bases; junction bases not matched to a gene: 7. CDR1 and CDR2 from the germline V gene are SGDLS and YYNGEE. The DNA for the CDR3 is TGTGCCAGCAGCTCCGCGACAGGGATAGCTTTCTTT. It is translated as CASSSATGIAFF.

The V gene is TRBV5-1, the J gene TRBJ2-1; the D gene is possibly TRBD1 (6 bases). From germline, CDR1 is SGHRS and CDR2 YFSETQ. V was shortened by 4 bases and J by 8 bases, with 16 bases between the two germline ends. There are 14 residues in the CDR3. The chain's CDR3 is CASSLGQGVHEQFF. The CDR3 DNA sequence: TGCGCCAGCAGCCTGGGACAAGGGGTCCATGAGCAGTTCTTC.

The chain has TRBV6-5 and TRBJ2-5, with 7 bases lining up with TRBD1. This CDR3 contains 13 residues. V was clipped by 7 bases and J by 5 bases; unmatched bases: 7. Germline-derived CDR1 and CDR2 are MNHEY and SVGAGI. CDR3 residues: CASKGTVPETQYF. CDR3 DNA sequence: TGTGCCAGCAAGGGGACAGTCCCCGAGACCCAGTACTTC.

The chain recombines TRBV19 with TRBJ1-1, with D hard to call. The CDR3 length is 14 residues. Per germline, CDR1 LNHDA and CDR2 SQIVND (reference sequence). Trimming cost V 5 bases and J 2 bases, with 12 bases left between them. The CDR3 DNA sequence: TGTGCCAGTAGTTCTCTCCGGGGAAACACTGAAGCTTTCTTT. This sequence encodes CASSSLRGNTEAFF. Drawing the rest from reference TRBV19 and TRBJ1-1, the complete variable domain is DGGITQSPKYLFRKEGQNVTLSCEQNLNHDAMYWYRQDPGQGLRLIYYSQIVNDFQKGDIAEGYSVSREKKESFPLTVTSAQKNPTAFYLCASSSLRGNTEAFFGQGTRLTVV.

The sample holds one count of this clone. The V gene is TRBV4-3, the J gene TRBJ2-1; 13 bases are shared with TRBD2. Germline loops: CDR1 LGHNA, CDR2 YSLEER. This CDR3 spans 15 amino acids. With V trimmed by 2 bases and J by 9 bases, 4 bases remained unmatched. For the CDR3, the DNA is TGCGCCAGCAGCCAAACTAGCGGGGGGGCCGGTGAGCAGTTCTTC. It translates to CASSQTSGGAGEQFF.

The gene calls are TRBV19 and TRBJ1-2; TRBD1 matches at 12 bases. The germline CDR1 and CDR2 sequences are LNHDA and SQIVND (reference sequence). The CDR3 is 15 residues long. Trimming at V came to 5 bases and at J to 7 bases, leaving 8 bases not matched to a gene. The CDR3 DNA sequence: TGTGCCAGTAGTGGATCCGGGACAGGGGGCTTTGGCTACACCTTC. It codes for CASSGSGTGGFGYTF.

The rearrangement links TRBV7-8 to TRBJ1-2; D not resolved. This CDR3 spans 12 amino acids. CDR1 and CDR2 from the germline V gene are SGHVS and FQNEAQ. The V end was cut by 5 bases, the J end by 6 bases, with 10 bases between. The CDR3 bases are TGTGCCAGCAGCCTGAAGGAGCATGGCTACACCTTC. Protein sequence: CASSLKEHGYTF.

The chain has TRBV5-5 and TRBJ2-7, with D uncertain. Per germline, CDR1 SGHKS and CDR2 YYEKEE (reference sequence). V dropped 4 bases and J dropped 1 base, with 12 bases sitting between them. This CDR3 has 14 amino acids. CDR3 coding DNA: TGTGCCAGCAGCCCTCCTGCAGGATCCTACGAGCAGTACTTC. Protein product: CASSPPAGSYEQYF.